This T cell receptor (beta chain) was sequenced during a study of glioma-infiltrating T cells after dendritic cell vaccination. Study background: Three intradermal dendritic cell vaccine injections were given every two weeks.

Noted time point: after dendritic cell vaccination, including at tumor progression/relapse. The repertoire was sequenced with immunoSEQ multiplex PCR; TCRdb's copy has only in-frame clones and lacks some. Of 91,000 or so clones in the sample, around 80% were seen once. V shed 2 bases and J shed 0 bases, with 7 bases lying between them. The CDR3 sequence is 14 residues long. Per germline, CDR1 MDHEN and CDR2 SYDVKM. This chain joins TRBV28 and TRBJ1-1; D remains ambiguous. The specimen comprised blood, sampled after dendritic cell vaccination. This clonotype originated in a human donor with glioblastoma. The CDR3 here is CASSLLALNTEAFF. In DNA, the CDR3 is TGTGCCAGCAGTTTACTAGCCTTGAACACTGAAGCTTTCTTT.